Below are 28 T cell receptor beta chains sequenced from a single sample in a study of blood T cell repertoires in COVID-19. Generated by immunoSEQ multiplex PCR, the TCRdb table keeps only in-frame clones and is missing some. The sample has hundreds of thousands of clones, around 89% seen once. The sequenced material came from PBMCs or T cells enriched from blood (not recorded which). All receptors derive from a man aged 35-49 years who had recovered from COVID-19.

The chain has TRBV18 and TRBJ1-1; TRBD1 agrees at 10 bases. J gave up 3 bases and V 2 bases, and 0 bases lay outside the gene matches. The CDR3 extends over 14 amino acids. Per the germline V gene, CDR1 is KGHSH and CDR2 is LQKENI. For the CDR3, the DNA is TGTGCCAGCTCACCAGACAGGGGGCACACTGAAGCTTTCTTT. Translated: CASSPDRGHTEAFF.

The V call is TRBV19, the J call TRBJ1-5, with D hard to call. CDR3 length equals 16 residues. Germline V gives CDR1 LNHDA, CDR2 SQIVND (reference sequence). The V end was cut by 4 bases, the J end by 0 bases, with 13 bases between. CDR3 nucleotide sequence: TGTGCCAGTAGTAAGTTGTGGGGAGGTAGCAATCAGCCCCAGCATTTT. This codes for CASSKLWGGSNQPQHF.

This clone was recorded once. The rearrangement links TRBV15 to TRBJ2-3; D call uncertain. Germline CDR1 LNHNV, CDR2 YYDKDF (reference sequence). The CDR3 totals 15 residues. Trimming took 0 bases from V and 0 from J, leaving 7 bases between them. CDR3 coding DNA: TGTGCCACCAGCAGAGACTCCGTCAGCACAGATACGCAGTATTTT. It is translated as CATSRDSVSTDTQYF. Full variable domain (remainder filled in from reference TRBV15 and TRBJ2-3): DAMVIQNPRYQVTQFGKPVTLSCSQTLNHNVMYWYQQKSSQAPKLLFHYYDKDFNNEADTPDNFQSRRPNTSFCFLDIRSPGLGDTAMYLCATSRDSVSTDTQYFGPGTRLTVL.

This chain links TRBV27 with TRBJ1-4, with 12 positions matching TRBD1. Germline values: CDR1 MNHEY, CDR2 SMNVEV (reference sequence). Trimming at V came to 8 bases and at J to 3 bases, leaving 4 bases not matched to a gene. The CDR3 has 15 residues. The CDR3 DNA sequence: TGTGCCAGCGGGGACAGGGGGCTATCTAATGAAAAACTGTTTTTT. This gives the protein CASGDRGLSNEKLFF. The whole variable domain, filled in from reference TRBV27 and TRBJ1-4, reads EAQVTQNPRYLITVTGKKLTVTCSQNMNHEYMSWYRQDPGLGLRQIYYSMNVEVTDKGDVPEGYKVSRKEKRNFPLILESPSPNQTSLYFCASGDRGLSNEKLFFGSGTQLSVL.

V gene TRBV27 combines with J gene TRBJ1-5, with D possibly being TRBD1 (5 bases). The V gene's germline CDR1 is MNHEY and CDR2 SMNVEV (reference sequence). V lost 1 base, J lost 1 base, and 8 bases lay in between. This CDR3 is 15 amino acids long. DNA of the CDR3: TGTGCCAGCAGTTTATACAGGACGAGCAATCAGCCCCAGCATTTT. Its translation: CASSLYRTSNQPQHF.

V gene TRBV6-5 combines with J gene TRBJ2-7, with D tentatively TRBD2 (5 bases). CDR1 is MNHEY, CDR2 SVGAGI, per germline. V was cut by 0 bases and J by 4 bases, with 10 bases left in between. This CDR3 spans 14 amino acids. Written as DNA, the CDR3 is TGTGCCAGCAGTTACTCCACGGAGGTATACGAGCAGTACTTC. Encoded protein: CASSYSTEVYEQYF.

This chain uses TRBV15 with TRBJ2-7; D might be TRBD2 (6 bases). The CDR3 contains 18 residues. V was trimmed by 1 base and J by 0 bases, leaving 19 bases between them. CDR1 LNHNV and CDR2 YYDKDF come from the germline V gene (reference sequence). The CDR3 protein is CATSRAAPGTSSSYEQYF. Written as DNA, the CDR3 is TGTGCCACCAGCAGAGCCGCACCCGGGACTTCAAGCTCCTACGAGCAGTACTTC.

The rearrangement links TRBV19 to TRBJ2-1, with D possibly TRBD2 on 6 matching bases. Trimming removed 3 bases at V and 6 bases at J, with 15 bases between. The germline V gene encodes CDR1 LNHDA and CDR2 SQIVND (reference sequence). The CDR3 is made up of 15 amino acids. CDR3 residues: CASSMERGGSNEQFF. CDR3 in DNA: TGTGCCAGTAGTATGGAACGGGGAGGTTCCAATGAGCAGTTCTTC.

The CDR3 DNA reads TGTGCCAGCAGCCAAGCTTATACTAACTATGGCTACACCTTC. This encodes CASSQAYTNYGYTF. V usage is TRBV3-1 (or the pseudogene TRBV3-2) and J usage is TRBJ1-2, with D unclear. The CDR3 length is 14 residues. The germline V gene has CDR1 LGHDT and CDR2 YNNKEL (reference sequence). The V end was cut by 1 base, the J end by 0 bases, with 6 bases between.

The sample holds one count of this clone. This rearrangement joins TRBV3-1 (or the pseudogene TRBV3-2) to TRBJ2-7; perhaps TRBD1 as D (6 bases). Per germline, CDR1 LGHDT and CDR2 YNNKEL (reference sequence). Trimming removed 8 bases at V and 6 bases at J, with 23 bases between. CDR3 length: 15 residues. In DNA, the CDR3 is TGTGCCAGCTCGTCAATCGCGAGAGGGGGTTCCGAGCAGTACTTC. It codes for CASSSIARGGSEQYF.

The chain combines TRBV3-1 (or the pseudogene TRBV3-2) with TRBJ1-2, with a tentative D call TRBD1 (5 bases). The V and J ends lost 0 bases and 1 base respectively, with 12 bases between them. CDR1 is LGHDT and CDR2 is YNNKEL in the germline V gene (reference sequence). This CDR3 is 16 amino acids long. The CDR3 bases are TGTGCCAGCAGCCAAGATGCAGGGCGACATAACTATGGCTACACCTTC. It specifies CASSQDAGRHNYGYTF.

This clone was detected many times. V usage is TRBV15 and J usage is TRBJ2-7; possibly TRBD2 for D (7 bases). This CDR3 region has 15 residues. The V gene's germline CDR1 is LNHNV and CDR2 YYDKDF (reference sequence). V was trimmed by 1 base and J by 3 bases, leaving 13 bases between them. CDR3 protein: CATSRALGGLYEQYF. The CDR3 bases are TGTGCCACCAGCAGAGCACTGGGGGGGCTCTACGAGCAGTACTTC.

V is TRBV19 and J is TRBJ1-5; D is unclear. Germline CDR1 LNHDA, CDR2 SQIVND (reference sequence). V was clipped by 0 bases and J by 6 bases, with 3 bases between them. The CDR3 contains 12 residues. Here the CDR3 DNA reads TGTGCCAGTAGTATAGATCTTCAGCCCCAGCATTTT. As protein: CASSIDLQPQHF.

The V call is TRBV6-6, the J call TRBJ2-7; 7 bases align to TRBD2. V was clipped by 2 bases and J by 5 bases; unmatched bases: 0. The germline V gene encodes CDR1 MNHNY and CDR2 SVGAGI (reference sequence). This CDR3 contains 12 residues. In nucleotides, the CDR3 is TGTGCCAGCAGTTACGGGAGGGACGAGCAGTACTTC. Translated, it gives CASSYGRDEQYF.

The chain is built from TRBV28 and TRBJ2-7, with 10 bases identical to TRBD2. The germline V gene has CDR1 MDHEN and CDR2 SYDVKM. This CDR3 has 14 amino acids. V gave up 4 bases and J gave up 3 bases; unmatched junction bases: 3. DNA of the CDR3: TGTGCCAGCAGTTCCCCTAGCGGGAGCTACGAGCAGTACTTC. Residues: CASSSPSGSYEQYF.

This chain connects TRBV5-1 to TRBJ1-6, with 9 bases fitting TRBD1. The junction had 1 base not matched to a gene; V was cut back by 1 base and J by 5 bases. Germline CDR1 SGHRS, CDR2 YFSETQ. The CDR3 loop spans 15 amino acids. The CDR3 here is CASSLRTGDNSPLHF. DNA of the CDR3: TGCGCCAGCAGCTTGCGGACAGGGGATAATTCACCCCTCCACTTT.

Here the CDR3 reads CASSLTSGLGVEQFF. CDR3 sequence (DNA): TGTGCCAGCAGCCTTACTAGCGGGTTAGGTGTTGAGCAGTTCTTC. The chain couples TRBV7-2 to TRBJ2-1; 9 bases fit TRBD2. The CDR3 totals 15 residues. CDR1 SGHTA and CDR2 FQGNSA come from the germline V gene. Trimming removed 5 bases from V and 9 bases from J; junction bases left unmatched: 11. Using reference TRBV7-2 and TRBJ2-1 for the parts outside the CDR3, the full variable domain is GAGVSQSPSNKVTEKGKDVELRCDPISGHTALYWYRQSLGQGLEFLIYFQGNSAPDKSGLPSDRFSAERTGGSVSTLTIQRTQQEDSAVYLCASSLTSGLGVEQFFGPGTRLTVL.

The V and J genes are TRBV28 and TRBJ1-1; 7 bases fit TRBD1. J lost 3 bases, V lost 7 bases, and 17 bases had no gene match. The length of the CDR3 is 17 residues. CDR1 MDHEN and CDR2 SYDVKM come from the germline V gene. The CDR3 is CASNQDDRVFTYTEAFF. The CDR3 DNA is TGTGCCAGCAATCAAGACGACAGGGTCTTTACGTACACTGAAGCTTTCTTT. Full variable domain (rest looked up from reference TRBV28 and TRBJ1-1): DVKVTQSSRYLVKRTGEKVFLECVQDMDHENMFWYRQDPGLGLRLIYFSYDVKMKEKGDIPEGYSVSREKKERFSLILESASTNQTSMYLCASNQDDRVFTYTEAFFGQGTRLTVV.

A single count supports this clone. The chain employs TRBV27 and TRBJ2-2; 11 bases agree with TRBD1. The V and J ends lost 1 base and 6 bases, in that order; junction bases with no gene match: 4. Germline V gene data show CDR1 as MNHEY and CDR2 as SMNVEV (reference sequence). The CDR3 has 16 amino acids. This CDR3 reads CASSLLGQGAAGELFF. The CDR3 DNA follows: TGTGCCAGCAGTTTATTAGGACAGGGGGCTGCCGGGGAGCTGTTTTTT.

This chain links TRBV6-5 with TRBJ1-6; D gene unclear. The CDR3 spans 15 residues. Germline V lookup: CDR1 MNHEY, CDR2 SVGAGI. V lost 5 bases and J 4 bases, leaving 12 bases between the germline ends. CDR3 protein: CASSRLTEYNSPLHF. The CDR3 DNA sequence: TGTGCCAGCAGTAGACTGACGGAATATAATTCACCCCTCCACTTT.

The chain uses TRBV13 and TRBJ1-6; 7 nucleotides match TRBD1. The CDR3 loop spans 13 amino acids. The V segment lost 8 bases and the J segment 6 bases; nucleotides outside the gene matches: 4. CDR1 and CDR2 (germline): PRHDT, FYEKMQ (reference sequence). The chain's CDR3 is CASVRGRNSPLHF. CDR3 in DNA: TGTGCCAGCGTTAGGGGGCGTAATTCACCCCTCCACTTT.

V and J are TRBV7-3 and TRBJ2-1; D is perhaps TRBD1 (6 bases). The CDR3 extends over 16 amino acids. Trimming removed 4 bases at V and 2 bases at J, with 15 bases between. The germline CDR1 and CDR2 sequences are SGHTA and FQGTGA. CDR3 in amino acids: CASSSSMGHTYNEQFF. The CDR3, as DNA: TGTGCCAGCAGCTCTTCCATGGGACATACCTACAATGAGCAGTTCTTC.

The chain joins TRBV29-1 to TRBJ2-2, with 10 bases fitting TRBD2. Germline assignment: CDR1 SQVTM and CDR2 ANQGSEA. This CDR3 is 15 amino acids long. V dropped 3 bases and J dropped 2; count of bases not matched to a gene: 3. This CDR3 is CSVDSGGANTGELFF. CDR3 DNA: TGCAGCGTTGACAGCGGGGGGGCCAACACCGGGGAGCTGTTTTTT.

This sequence joins TRBV10-1 and TRBJ2-1; 7 bases line up with TRBD2. The CDR3 is 16 amino acids. Germline V lookup: CDR1 WNHNN, CDR2 SYGVQD (reference sequence). Losses at the gene ends were 2 bases for V and 1 base for J; bases not matched to a gene: 5. CDR3 nucleotides: TGCGCCAGCAGTGAGCGGCTAGCGGTGTCCTACAATGAGCAGTTCTTC. Residues: CASSERLAVSYNEQFF.

The rearrangement links TRBV13 to TRBJ1-2; perhaps TRBD1 as D (5 bases). V lost 5 bases to trimming and J lost 4 bases, with 17 bases between them. The length of the CDR3 is 15 residues. Germline CDR1 and CDR2: PRHDT and FYEKMQ (reference sequence). CDR3: CASSIRQSVRYGYTF. CDR3 nucleotides: TGTGCCAGCAGCATACGACAGTCGGTCCGCTATGGCTACACCTTC. The full variable domain, in which reference TRBV13 and TRBJ1-2 provide the parts outside the CDR3, is AAGVIQSPRHLIKEKRETATLKCYPIPRHDTVYWYQQGPGQDPQFLISFYEKMQSDKGSIPDRFSAQQFSDYHSELNMSSLELGDSALYFCASSIRQSVRYGYTFGSGTRLTVV.

J is TRBJ2-7 and V is TRBV14, with D tentatively TRBD1 (5 bases). Germline-derived CDR1 and CDR2 are SGHDN and FVKESK. The length of the CDR3 is 13 residues. V was cut by 5 bases and J by 6 bases, with 14 bases left in between. The DNA of the CDR3 is TGTGCCAGCAGCATCCAGGGCAACGCCGAGCAGTACTTC. This gives the protein CASSIQGNAEQYF.

The chain recombines TRBV28 with TRBJ2-5; D not resolved. The V end lost 4 bases, the J end lost 2 bases, and 17 bases lay between the germline ends. Germline values: CDR1 MDHEN, CDR2 SYDVKM. The CDR3 covers 16 residues. The CDR3 DNA reads as TGTGCCAGCAGTTCCGGCGCGGAATTGAAGCAAGAGACCCAGTACTTC. Its protein is CASSSGAELKQETQYF.

The J gene is TRBJ2-5, the V gene TRBV3-1 (or the pseudogene TRBV3-2), with a tentative D call TRBD2 (6 bases). The CDR3 spans 14 residues. Germline V CDR1 and CDR2: LGHDT, YNNKEL (reference sequence). V was clipped by 3 bases and J by 4 bases, with 12 bases between them. The CDR3 DNA reads as TGTGCCAGCAGCCAGGGACTGCAAGTAGAGACCCAGTACTTC. This encodes CASSQGLQVETQYF.